One T cell receptor (beta chain) is described in this entry. Sequencing used immunoSEQ multiplex PCR; TCRdb keeps in-frame clones, though not all of them. In the table there are roughly 50,000 clones, 85% to 95% of which are singletons. The sample comes from a study of technical replicates of blood from a handful of donors. The CDR3 has 15 amino acids. J lost 3 bases, V lost 4 bases, and 6 bases had no gene match. Germline CDR1 reads SGHNT; CDR2 reads YYREEE (reference sequence). The chain combines TRBV5-4 with TRBJ2-3; TRBD2 matches 9 bases. This receptor was taken from a human donor in good health. Some clones in this sample may be carry-over from other donors' samples. The sequencing sample was made of PBMCs. CDR3 residues: CASSRTSETTDTQYF. The CDR3 DNA reads as TGTGCCAGCAGCCGGACTAGCGAAACGACAGATACGCAGTATTTT.